A selection of T cell receptor beta chains follows, all from one sample in a study of CD8 T cells in ankylosing spondylitis. Via MiXCR, TCRdb re-called the 5' RACE reads, giving one row per CDR3 protein. The sample holds about 140,000 distinct CDR3 sequences, around a third seen once. The specimen was synovial fluid, either unsorted or a sorted T cell fraction (not recorded which). These receptors were taken from a male donor with ankylosing spondylitis. The conserved cysteine and the conserved F or W are not part of the CDR3 here. The D gene is left open where the match is weak.

V: TRBV10-3
D: .
CDR3: ALQGGIGWQPQH

V: TRBV3-1
D: .
CDR3: ASSEQGITEAF

V: TRBV9
D: TRBD2
CDR3: ASSVGGGGAQETQY

V: TRBV21-1
D: .
CDR3: ASSTSGLAGGKDNEQF

V: TRBV9
D: .
CDR3: ASSQGYSYGYT

V: TRBV29-1
D: .
CDR3: SVKETTEAF

V: TRBV3-1
D: .
CDR3: ASSQEAPGVNTEAF

V: TRBV7-6
D: .
CDR3: ASTPNTGVNSPLH

V: TRBV29-1
D: TRBD2
CDR3: SEHGLAKDTQY

V: TRBV27
D: .
CDR3: ASSRGGPSNEQF

V: TRBV30
D: .
CDR3: AWSGQQALGTDTQY

V: TRBV2
D: .
CDR3: ASSARGPQH

V: TRBV7-9
D: .
CDR3: ASSSGHSLLQETQY

V: TRBV6-5
D: .
CDR3: ASSYLGSYGYT

V: TRBV20-1
D: TRBD1
CDR3: SASRQGAQGGAF

V: TRBV28
D: TRBD1
CDR3: ASSGGQHYGYT

V: TRBV2
D: TRBD2
CDR3: ASSATSGSRNEQF

V: TRBV21-1
D: .
CDR3: ASSKVISDRGQYEQY

V: TRBV20-1
D: .
CDR3: SASSGNEKLF

V: TRBV15
D: .
CDR3: ATSRDPGQTSSYNEQF

V: TRBV3-1
D: .
CDR3: AARTGVNTEAF

V: TRBV12-3/TRBV12-4
D: .
CDR3: ASSSPSDWRTSYSTDTQY